The clone carrying this T cell receptor (beta chain) has just a few counts. What it recognizes is unknown. Only patients with CD8+CD57+ cell expansion on flow cytometry were chosen for sequencing. TCR beta VDJ and CDR3 were profiled, and genomic DNA was the template. A single record per CDR3 protein comes from TCRdb applying MiXCR to the reads. The table includes roughly 120,000 distinct CDR3 sequences, under 65% detected once. The data stem from a study of CD8+CD57+ T cells in acquired aplastic anemia. Study-wide results and caveats: Common to patients and controls were roughly 30 CD8+ CDR3 sequences.

The CDR3 extends over 15 amino acids. Trimming cost V 6 bases and J 3 bases, with 18 bases left between them. Sequencing was carried out using sorted CD4+, CD8+, or CD8+CD57+ T cells (not recorded which) from PBMCs. This TCR was sampled from a human donor with aplastic anemia. The V call is TRBV12-3 or TRBV12-4, the J call TRBJ2-7; D gene uncertain. The chain's CDR3 is CASSPYSTTGYEQYF. CDR3 DNA: TGTGCCAGCAGCCCATATTCCACGACCGGCTACGAGCAGTACTTC.